This T cell receptor (beta chain) was recovered during a study of T cells in Graves' hyperthyroidism and ophthalmopathy. RNA transcripts served as the template for amplifying TCR beta CDR3 regions. Carried out on the TCR CDR3, a first-round RT-PCR used the HTBI primer set. Each CDR3 protein is one row after TCRdb ran MiXCR on the multiplex PCR reads. The sample consists of fewer than 700,000 distinct CDR3 sequences, around 15% of them appearing once. This clonotype came up a few times. Lactation, pregnancy, other autoimmune disease or uncontrolled infection excluded patients. The source material was blood. The sequence was obtained from a woman aged 30 to 39 with Graves' hyperthyroidism.

CDR3 loop: CASSLTSVANTGELFF. The CDR3 DNA is TGCGCCAGCAGCTTGACCAGCGTTGCGAACACCGGGGAGCTGTTTTTT. V usage is TRBV5-1 and J usage is TRBJ2-2; D is uncertain. This CDR3 has 16 residues. Trimming pared 1 base from V and 0 bases from J, leaving 10 bases between. CDR1 is SGHRS, CDR2 YFSETQ, per germline.